The 31 T cell receptor beta chains reported below all come from one sample, sequenced in a study of response to subunit inactivated influenza vaccine. TCRdb redid the calling of the RT-PCR reads with MiXCR, one entry per CDR3 protein. The sample holds hundreds of thousands of distinct CDR3 sequences, about 11% seen once. These records were also assigned to another study, of T cells expressing NK-cell markers. That work adds: 5'RACE template switching built TCR beta cDNA with unique molecular identifiers.

Sequences were derived from PBMCs from blood, sampled on the day of vaccination. The receptors stem from a man aged 50-60 years who received an inactivated influenza vaccine.

This clonotype was picked up a small number of times. This chain connects TRBV27 to TRBJ1-1; TRBD1 is a possible D gene (5 bases). The CDR3 totals 13 residues. V was clipped by 7 bases and J by 1 base, with 10 bases between them. The germline gives CDR1 MNHEY, CDR2 SMNVEV (reference sequence). In DNA form, the CDR3 reads TGTGCCAGCAAGAAGGGGCCGAACACTGAAGCTTTCTTT. Its translation: CASKKGPNTEAFF.

The chain carries TRBV20-1 and TRBJ2-5; 10 bases align to TRBD1. Germline V gene sequence: CDR1 DFQATT, CDR2 SNEGSKA (reference sequence). The CDR3 has 16 residues. Trimming at V came to 6 bases and at J to 5 bases, leaving 15 bases not matched to a gene. CDR3 sequence reads: CSADGTGEERVETQYF. The CDR3 DNA sequence: TGCAGTGCCGATGGGACAGGGGAGGAGAGGGTGGAGACCCAGTACTTC.

The chain carries TRBV14 and TRBJ2-7, with a tentative D call TRBD1 (6 bases). V was cut by 3 bases and J by 4 bases, with 13 bases left in between. The CDR3 length is 14 residues. CDR1 is SGHDN and CDR2 is FVKESK in the germline V gene. The CDR3 region is CASSHGTGLYEQYF. The DNA for the CDR3 is TGTGCCAGCAGCCATGGAACAGGGCTTTACGAGCAGTACTTC.

This clonotype appeared many times. V is TRBV12-3 or TRBV12-4 and J is TRBJ2-7; TRBD1 or TRBD2 may be the D gene (5 bases each). Trimming took 1 base from V and 7 from J, leaving 11 bases between them. CDR3 size: 13 residues. CDR3 DNA: TGTGCCAGCAGTTTAGGACGGGGCGGAGAGCAGTACTTC. Protein: CASSLGRGGEQYF.

This chain uses TRBV19 with TRBJ2-5; D ambiguous. V dropped 3 bases and J dropped 5 bases, with 22 bases sitting between them. Germline V gene lookup returns CDR1 LNHDA and CDR2 SQIVND (reference sequence). CDR3 length equals 17 residues. CDR3 sequence reads: CASSIVLRTAVSETQYF. CDR3 sequence (DNA): TGTGCCAGTAGTATTGTCTTGAGGACGGCGGTTTCGGAGACCCAGTACTTC.

This clonotype was detected a few times. The chain couples TRBV15 to TRBJ2-5, with D maybe TRBD2 (5 bases). The CDR3 spans 13 residues. Germline V gene sequence: CDR1 LNHNV, CDR2 YYDKDF (reference sequence). V dropped 3 bases and J dropped 4 bases, with 9 bases sitting between them. CDR3 nucleotides: TGTGCCACCAGCAGGCTAGCCCCAGAGACCCAGTACTTC. This translates into CATSRLAPETQYF.

The chain joins TRBV3-1 to TRBJ2-2; D may be TRBD1 (6 bases). Trimming stripped 1 base from V and 14 bases from J, with 11 bases between. This CDR3 is 12 amino acids long. The germline gives CDR1 LGHDT, CDR2 YNNKEL (reference sequence). The CDR3 sequence is CASSQVAGTLFF. The CDR3, as DNA: TGTGCCAGCAGCCAAGTAGCCGGGACACTGTTTTTT.

This clonotype was observed at least ten times. The chain has TRBV5-1 and TRBJ2-2; no clear D. Germline V CDR1 and CDR2: SGHRS, YFSETQ. V was cut by 4 bases and J by 3 bases, with 13 bases left in between. This CDR3 comprises 15 residues. The CDR3 spells CASSRTEIDTGELFF. The CDR3 region has the DNA TGCGCCAGCAGCCGCACGGAGATAGACACCGGGGAGCTGTTTTTT. Based on the CDR3 plus reference TRBV5-1 and TRBJ2-2, the full variable domain is KAGVTQTPRYLIKTRGQQVTLSCSPISGHRSVSWYQQTPGQGLQFLFEYFSETQRNKGNFPGRFSGRQFSNSRSEMNVSTLELGDSALYLCASSRTEIDTGELFFGEGSRLTVL.

This sequence joins TRBV9 and TRBJ2-2; D gene uncertain. The germline V gene encodes CDR1 SGDLS and CDR2 YYNGEE. Trimming pared 0 bases from V and 7 bases from J, leaving 7 bases between. There are 13 residues in the CDR3. The CDR3 spells CASSVEGIGELFF. The CDR3 DNA is TGTGCCAGCAGCGTAGAAGGCATCGGGGAGCTGTTTTTT.

This clonotype was seen ten or more times. The J gene is TRBJ2-1, the V gene TRBV7-9; TRBD2 aligns across 13 bases. Per germline, CDR1 SEHNR and CDR2 FQNEAQ (reference sequence). The V segment lost 5 bases and the J segment 6 bases; nucleotides outside the gene matches: 4. There are 15 residues in the CDR3. Here the CDR3 DNA reads TGTGCCAGCAGCCCAACTAGCGGGGGGGCCAATGAGCAGTTCTTC. It translates to CASSPTSGGANEQFF.

This clonotype was counted at least ten times. The chain couples TRBV29-1 to TRBJ2-7; D not resolved. Germline CDR1 and CDR2: SQVTM and ANQGSEA. V was shortened by 6 bases and J by 7 bases, with 16 bases between the two germline ends. The CDR3 runs 12 residues. This CDR3 is CSVLASRLEQYF. The CDR3, as DNA: TGCAGCGTATTAGCATCCAGGCTGGAGCAGTACTTC.

The CDR3 DNA sequence: TGCGCCAGCAGCCCAACACCCAGCACAGCGGCCAGCACAGATACGCAGTATTTT. This encodes CASSPTPSTAASTDTQYF. The chain joins TRBV4-1 to TRBJ2-3, with D possibly matching TRBD2 (5 bases). The CDR3 covers 18 residues. Germline V CDR1 and CDR2: MGHRA, YSYEKL. The germline V and J ends were trimmed by 4 bases and 0 bases, with 20 bases remaining between them.

This clonotype showed up many times. The V call is TRBV4-3, the J call TRBJ2-1; possible D gene TRBD1, 6 bases. The CDR3 consists of 15 residues. Germline values: CDR1 LGHNA, CDR2 YSLEER. V was shortened by 0 bases and J by 1 base, with 7 bases between the two germline ends. The CDR3 sequence: CASSQDRGSYNEQFF. The CDR3 coding sequence is TGCGCCAGCAGCCAAGACAGGGGATCCTACAATGAGCAGTTCTTC.

The gene calls are TRBV6-1 and TRBJ2-1; possibly TRBD1 or TRBD2 for D (6 bases each). The CDR3 is 14 amino acids. V gave up 5 bases and J gave up 10 bases, with 18 bases separating them. CDR1 and CDR2 (germline): MNHNS, SASEGT. CDR3 coding DNA: TGTGCCAGCAGTCAGGAAGACAGGCTAGCGGAGCAGTTCTTC. Amino acid sequence: CASSQEDRLAEQFF.

This chain joins TRBV3-1 and TRBJ2-1; no reliable D call. Trimming left V 0 bases short and J 8 bases short, with 14 bases between. The CDR3 covers 15 residues. The germline CDR1 and CDR2 sequences are LGHDT and YNNKEL (reference sequence). The CDR3 sequence: CASSQELGFLDEQFF. In DNA form, the CDR3 reads TGTGCCAGCAGCCAAGAGCTCGGGTTTCTGGATGAGCAGTTCTTC.

This clonotype was seen only a few times. This sequence joins TRBV3-1 and TRBJ2-7, with a tentative D call TRBD1 (5 bases). Between the trimmed V and J ends, which lost 0 bases and 2 bases, there was a span of 11 bases. CDR1 is LGHDT and CDR2 is YNNKEL in the germline V gene (reference sequence). This CDR3 contains 15 residues. The CDR3 here is CASSQDPGNPYEQYF. The CDR3 DNA follows: TGTGCCAGCAGCCAAGACCCAGGGAATCCCTACGAGCAGTACTTC.

A few counts support this clonotype. This sequence joins TRBV24-1 and TRBJ1-1, with D perhaps TRBD1 (5 bases). V was pared by 3 bases and J by 4 bases, with 11 bases between. The CDR3 spans 14 residues. Germline V gene sequence: CDR1 KGHDR, CDR2 SFDVKD. This CDR3 is CATSDRGRVTEAFF. The CDR3 region has the DNA TGTGCCACCAGTGATCGCGGCAGGGTCACTGAAGCTTTCTTT.

There are many counts of this clonotype. This chain's CDR3 is CASSYAWTQYF. The CDR3 nucleotides are TGTGCCAGCAGTTACGCCTGGACCCAGTACTTC. The V gene is TRBV6-5, the J gene TRBJ2-5; D is unclear. In germline, CDR1 is MNHEY, CDR2 SVGAGI. Trimming stripped 2 bases from V and 7 bases from J, with 5 bases between. This CDR3 spans 11 amino acids.

The J gene is TRBJ2-3, the V gene TRBV7-9; D possibly corresponds to TRBD1 (6 bases). CDR3 size: 17 residues. Germline lookup yields CDR1 SEHNR and CDR2 FQNEAQ (reference sequence). V was clipped by 4 bases and J by 4 bases, with 21 bases between them. The CDR3 is CASSSNRDTPGADTQYF. The CDR3 bases are TGTGCCAGCAGCTCAAACCGGGACACCCCAGGAGCAGATACGCAGTATTTT.

This rearrangement joins TRBV4-3 to TRBJ2-1, with D unresolved. Trimming removed 3 bases at V and 8 bases at J, with 11 bases between. The CDR3 extends over 13 amino acids. Looked up from germline, CDR1 is LGHNA and CDR2 is YSLEER. This chain's CDR3 is CASSQMLNYEQFF. CDR3 nucleotides: TGCGCCAGCAGCCAGATGCTTAACTATGAGCAGTTCTTC.

In its sample, this clonotype was seen a few times. The chain has TRBV9 and TRBJ1-2; D gene unclear. Germline assignment: CDR1 SGDLS and CDR2 YYNGEE. With 0 bases removed from V and 3 bases from J, the gap between germline ends came to 15 bases. The CDR3 length is 16 residues. The CDR3 DNA follows: TGTGCCAGCAGCGTAGGGTTGGGTTTTTCGGACTATGGCTACACCTTC. This encodes CASSVGLGFSDYGYTF.

The rearrangement joins TRBV29-1 to TRBJ2-2, with 7 bases fitting TRBD1. Germline CDR1 SQVTM, CDR2 ANQGSEA. The CDR3 runs 14 residues. CDR3 DNA: TGCGGGGCCCGACAGGGTCAAAACACCGGGGAGCTGTTTTTT. Its protein is CGARQGQNTGELFF.

This clonotype occurred many times. The rearrangement joins TRBV6-2 or TRBV6-3 to TRBJ2-1, with 13 bases aligning to TRBD2. Trimming at V came to 8 bases and at J to 4 bases, leaving 8 bases not matched to a gene. Germline V gene sequence: CDR1 MNHEY, CDR2 SVGEGT. The CDR3 length is 16 residues. Written as DNA, the CDR3 is TGTGCCAGCTCCCGACTAGCGGGAGGATATTACAATGAGCAGTTCTTC. Protein product: CASSRLAGGYYNEQFF.

This clonotype has a handful of counts. Its ends do not fully match the called genes, so a read error is possible. The chain uses TRBV5-5 and TRBJ2-1; 9 bases match TRBD1. The CDR3 has 13 amino acids. Germline V gene sequence: CDR1 SGHKS, CDR2 YYEKEE (reference sequence). Written as DNA, the CDR3 is TGTGCCAGCAGCTTGGGGGGGACAGGGAGCGACGATTTC. Amino acids: CASSLGGTGSDDF.

This clonotype occurred a few times. The chain is built from TRBV12-5 and TRBJ2-1; 11 nucleotides match TRBD2. After removal of 1 base from V and 5 bases from J, the junction contained 1 base not matched to a gene. The CDR3 totals 15 residues. CDR1 LGHNT and CDR2 FRNRAP come from the germline V gene. The CDR3 loop is CASGLGLAGNNEQFF. The CDR3 DNA follows: TGTGCTAGTGGTTTGGGACTAGCGGGGAACAATGAGCAGTTCTTC.

This clonotype was detected a few times. As DNA, the CDR3 is TGTGCCACTTCGACTAGCGGGCAATGGCATGAGCAGTTCTTC. Its translation: CATSTSGQWHEQFF. The chain links TRBV24-1 to TRBJ2-1, with 10 bases matching TRBD2. This CDR3 spans 14 amino acids. V trimming: 10 bases; J trimming: 8 bases; junction bases outside the gene matches: 10. CDR1 and CDR2 from the germline V gene are KGHDR and SFDVKD.

This clonotype was recorded many times. The chain combines TRBV27 with TRBJ2-3; D remains unclear. Germline V CDR1 and CDR2: MNHEY, SMNVEV (reference sequence). The V end was cut by 7 bases, the J end by 0 bases, with 17 bases between. The CDR3 loop spans 16 amino acids. CDR3 residues: CASTVGSGRSTDTQYF. CDR3 bases: TGTGCCAGCACCGTAGGGTCGGGCAGAAGCACAGATACGCAGTATTTT.

The chain has TRBV2 and TRBJ2-1; D is perhaps TRBD2 (6 bases). Looked up from germline, CDR1 is SNHLY and CDR2 is FYNNEI. The V end was cut by 7 bases, the J end by 10 bases, with 14 bases between. The CDR3 is 12 residues long. The CDR3 sequence is CASILLAGEQFF. CDR3 DNA: TGTGCCAGCATCCTCCTGGCGGGGGAGCAGTTCTTC. Drawing the rest from reference TRBV2 and TRBJ2-1, the complete variable domain is EPEVTQTPSHQVTQMGQEVILRCVPISNHLYFYWYRQILGQKVEFLVSFYNNEISEKSEIFDDQFSVERPDGSNFTLKIRSTKLEDSAMYFCASILLAGEQFFGPGTRLTVL.

V is TRBV20-1 and J is TRBJ2-1; unclear D gene. V lost 5 bases and J 0 bases, leaving 8 bases between the germline ends. Germline CDR1 reads DFQATT; CDR2 reads SNEGSKA (reference sequence). The CDR3 spans 13 residues. CDR3 DNA: TGCAGTGCTCCTGCTAGCTCCTACAATGAGCAGTTCTTC. It codes for CSAPASSYNEQFF.

This clonotype came up a few times. V gene TRBV29-1 combines with J gene TRBJ1-2, with a weak D call TRBD1 (6 bases). The V gene's germline CDR1 is SQVTM and CDR2 ANQGSEA. The CDR3 consists of 13 residues. The ends were cut back, 0 bases at V and 5 bases at J, with 10 bases in the middle. This CDR3 reads CSVEELTGYGYTF. The DNA of the CDR3 is TGCAGCGTTGAAGAATTGACAGGTTATGGCTACACCTTC. The whole variable domain, remainder taken from reference TRBV29-1 and TRBJ1-2, is SAVISQKPSRDICQRGTSLTIQCQVDSQVTMMFWYRQQPGQSLTLIATANQGSEATYESGFVIDKFPISRPNLTFSTLTVSNMSPEDSSIYLCSVEELTGYGYTFGSGTRLTVV.

V and J are TRBV7-9 and TRBJ1-1, with D perhaps matching TRBD1 (5 bases). The CDR3 spans 15 residues. V shed 6 bases and J shed 0 bases, with 14 bases lying between them. CDR1 and CDR2 from the germline V gene are SEHNR and FQNEAQ (reference sequence). The CDR3 reads CASRAQGLMNTEAFF. The CDR3 bases are TGTGCCAGCAGGGCCCAGGGACTCATGAACACTGAAGCTTTCTTT.